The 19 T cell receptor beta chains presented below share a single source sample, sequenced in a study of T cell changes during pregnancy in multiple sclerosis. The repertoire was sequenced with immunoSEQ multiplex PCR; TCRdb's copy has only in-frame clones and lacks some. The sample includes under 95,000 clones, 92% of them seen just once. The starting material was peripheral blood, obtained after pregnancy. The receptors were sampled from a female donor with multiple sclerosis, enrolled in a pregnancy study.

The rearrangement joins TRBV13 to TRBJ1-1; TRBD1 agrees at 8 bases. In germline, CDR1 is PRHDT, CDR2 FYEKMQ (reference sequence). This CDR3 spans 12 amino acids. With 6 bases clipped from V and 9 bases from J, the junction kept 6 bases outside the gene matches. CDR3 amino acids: CASRKLRGQAFF. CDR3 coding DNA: TGTGCCAGCAGAAAACTCAGGGGGCAAGCTTTCTTT.

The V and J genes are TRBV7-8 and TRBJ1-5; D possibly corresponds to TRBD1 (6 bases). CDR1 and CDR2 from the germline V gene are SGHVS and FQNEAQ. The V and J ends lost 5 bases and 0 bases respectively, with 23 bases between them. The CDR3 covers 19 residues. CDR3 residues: CASSNRDTSIFYSNQPQHF. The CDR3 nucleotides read TGTGCCAGCAGCAACCGGGACACCTCTATCTTTTATAGCAATCAGCCCCAGCATTTT. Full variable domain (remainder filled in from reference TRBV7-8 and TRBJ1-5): GAGVSQSPRYKVAKRGQDVALRCDPISGHVSLFWYQQALGQGPEFLTYFQNEAQLDKSGLPSDRFFAERPEGSVSTLKIQRTQQEDSAVYLCASSNRDTSIFYSNQPQHFGDGTRLSIL.

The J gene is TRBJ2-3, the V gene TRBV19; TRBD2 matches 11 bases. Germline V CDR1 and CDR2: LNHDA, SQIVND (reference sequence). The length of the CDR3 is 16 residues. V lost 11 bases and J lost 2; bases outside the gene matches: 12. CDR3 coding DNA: TGTGCCTGCACCTCCGGGACTAGCGGCTACACAGATACGCAGTATTTT. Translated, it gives CACTSGTSGYTDTQYF.

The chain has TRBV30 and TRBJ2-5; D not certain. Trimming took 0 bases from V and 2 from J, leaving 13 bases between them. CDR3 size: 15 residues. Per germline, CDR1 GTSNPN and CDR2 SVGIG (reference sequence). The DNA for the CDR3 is TGTGCCTGGAGTGTTTTCCTGGCAGGTCAAGAGACCCAGTACTTC. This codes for CAWSVFLAGQETQYF.

The CDR3 nucleotides read TGTGCCAGCAGCACGGGACAGAAGAACACTGAAGCTTTCTTT. This codes for CASSTGQKNTEAFF. The chain uses TRBV21-1 and TRBJ1-1; the table's D gene call, TRBD1, was not cross checked with the DNA. TRBV21-1 is flagged as a pseudogene. The CDR3 consists of 14 residues.

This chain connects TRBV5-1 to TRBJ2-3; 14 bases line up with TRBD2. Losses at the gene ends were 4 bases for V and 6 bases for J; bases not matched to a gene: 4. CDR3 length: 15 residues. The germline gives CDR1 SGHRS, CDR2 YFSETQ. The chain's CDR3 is CASSPGLAGVDTQYF. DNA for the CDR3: TGCGCCAGCAGCCCGGGACTAGCGGGGGTCGATACGCAGTATTTT.

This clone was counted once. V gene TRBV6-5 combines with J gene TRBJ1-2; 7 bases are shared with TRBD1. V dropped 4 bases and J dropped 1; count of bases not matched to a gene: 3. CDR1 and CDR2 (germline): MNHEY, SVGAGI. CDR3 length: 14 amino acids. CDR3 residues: CASSWTGFNYGYTF. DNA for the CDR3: TGTGCCAGCAGTTGGACAGGCTTTAACTATGGCTACACCTTC.

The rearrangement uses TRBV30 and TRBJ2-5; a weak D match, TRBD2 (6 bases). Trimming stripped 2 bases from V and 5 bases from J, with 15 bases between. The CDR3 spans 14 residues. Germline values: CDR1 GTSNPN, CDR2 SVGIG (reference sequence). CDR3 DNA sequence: TGTGCCTGGAGTTTCCGAATGGGGAGGGAGACCCAGTACTTC. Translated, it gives CAWSFRMGRETQYF.

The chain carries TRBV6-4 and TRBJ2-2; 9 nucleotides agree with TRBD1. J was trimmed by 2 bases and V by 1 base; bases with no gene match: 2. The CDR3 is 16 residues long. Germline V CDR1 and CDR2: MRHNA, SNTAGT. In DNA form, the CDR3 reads TGTGCCAGCAGTGACTTGGGACAGGGAAACACCGGGGAGCTGTTTTTT. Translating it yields CASSDLGQGNTGELFF.

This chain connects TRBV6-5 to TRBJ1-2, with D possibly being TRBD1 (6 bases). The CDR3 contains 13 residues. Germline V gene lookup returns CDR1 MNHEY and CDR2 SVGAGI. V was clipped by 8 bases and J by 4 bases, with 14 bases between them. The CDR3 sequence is CASGAGVFYGYTF. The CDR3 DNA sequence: TGTGCCAGCGGGGCAGGGGTCTTCTATGGCTACACCTTC.

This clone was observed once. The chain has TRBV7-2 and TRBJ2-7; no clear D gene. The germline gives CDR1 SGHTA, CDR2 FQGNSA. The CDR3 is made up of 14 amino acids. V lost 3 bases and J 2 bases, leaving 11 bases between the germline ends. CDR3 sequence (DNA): TGTGCCAGCAGCTTTGCCTCCACAACCTACGAGCAGTACTTC. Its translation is CASSFASTTYEQYF.

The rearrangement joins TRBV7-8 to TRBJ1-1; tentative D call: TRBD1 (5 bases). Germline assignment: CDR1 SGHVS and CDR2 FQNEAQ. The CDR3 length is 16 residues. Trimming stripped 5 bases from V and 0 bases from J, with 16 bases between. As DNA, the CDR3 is TGTGCCAGCAGCCCCAAGACAGAAGCTTTGAACACTGAAGCTTTCTTT. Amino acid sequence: CASSPKTEALNTEAFF.

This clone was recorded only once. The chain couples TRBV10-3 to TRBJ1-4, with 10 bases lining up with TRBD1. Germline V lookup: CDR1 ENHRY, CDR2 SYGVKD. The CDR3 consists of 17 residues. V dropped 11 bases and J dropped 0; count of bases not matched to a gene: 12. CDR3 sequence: CAVGTGDYFATNEKLFF. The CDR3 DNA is TGTGCCGTGGGGACAGGGGATTATTTTGCAACTAATGAAAAACTGTTTTTT.

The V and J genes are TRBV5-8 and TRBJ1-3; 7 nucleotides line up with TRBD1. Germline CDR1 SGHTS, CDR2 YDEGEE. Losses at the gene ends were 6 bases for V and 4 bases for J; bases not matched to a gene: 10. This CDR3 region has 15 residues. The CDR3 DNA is TGTGCCAGCACCGGAACCACAGGGGCCGGAAACACCATATATTTT. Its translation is CASTGTTGAGNTIYF.

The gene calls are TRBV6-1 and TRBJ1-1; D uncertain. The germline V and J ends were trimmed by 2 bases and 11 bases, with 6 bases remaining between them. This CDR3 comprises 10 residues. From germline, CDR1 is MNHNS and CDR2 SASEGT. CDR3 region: CASSEYGAFF. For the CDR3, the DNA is TGTGCCAGCAGTGAATACGGGGCTTTCTTT.

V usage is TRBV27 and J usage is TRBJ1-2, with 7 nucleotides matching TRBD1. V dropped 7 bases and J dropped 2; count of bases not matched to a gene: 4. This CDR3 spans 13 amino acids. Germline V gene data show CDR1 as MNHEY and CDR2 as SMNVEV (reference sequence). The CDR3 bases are TGTGCCAGCAAACCACAGGGGAACTATGGCTACACCTTC. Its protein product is CASKPQGNYGYTF.

CDR3: CASSQGAGLQETQYF. CDR3 DNA: TGTGCCAGCAGTCAAGGAGCAGGGCTACAAGAGACCCAGTACTTC. The J gene is TRBJ2-5, the V gene TRBV6-4; possibly TRBD1 for D (5 bases). CDR1 MRHNA and CDR2 SNTAGT come from the germline V gene. The CDR3 spans 15 residues. V dropped 5 bases and J dropped 2 bases, with 15 bases sitting between them.

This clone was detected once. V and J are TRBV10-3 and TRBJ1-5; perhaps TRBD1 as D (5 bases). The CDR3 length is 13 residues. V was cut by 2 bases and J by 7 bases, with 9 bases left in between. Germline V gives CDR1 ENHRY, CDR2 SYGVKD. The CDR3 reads CAISEGAGQPQHF. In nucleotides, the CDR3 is TGTGCCATCAGTGAGGGGGCTGGGCAGCCCCAGCATTTT.

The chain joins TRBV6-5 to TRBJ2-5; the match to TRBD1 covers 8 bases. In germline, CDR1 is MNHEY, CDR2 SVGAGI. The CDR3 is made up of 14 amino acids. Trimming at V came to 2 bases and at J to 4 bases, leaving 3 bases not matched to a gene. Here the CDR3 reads CASSYGQGGETQYF. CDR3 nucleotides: TGTGCCAGCAGTTACGGACAGGGCGGAGAGACCCAGTACTTC.